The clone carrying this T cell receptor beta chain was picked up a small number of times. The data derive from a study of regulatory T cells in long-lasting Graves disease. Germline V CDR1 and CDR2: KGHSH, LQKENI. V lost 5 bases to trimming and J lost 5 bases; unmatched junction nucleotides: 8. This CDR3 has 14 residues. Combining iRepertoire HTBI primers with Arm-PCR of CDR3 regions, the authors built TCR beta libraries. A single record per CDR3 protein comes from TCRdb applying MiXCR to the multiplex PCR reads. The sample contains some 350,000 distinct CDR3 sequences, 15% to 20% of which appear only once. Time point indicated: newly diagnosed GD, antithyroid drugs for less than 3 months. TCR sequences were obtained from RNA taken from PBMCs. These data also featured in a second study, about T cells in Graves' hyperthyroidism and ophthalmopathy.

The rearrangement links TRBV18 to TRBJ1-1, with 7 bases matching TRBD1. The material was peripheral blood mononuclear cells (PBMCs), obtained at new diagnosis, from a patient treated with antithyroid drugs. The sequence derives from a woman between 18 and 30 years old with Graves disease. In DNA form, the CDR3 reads TGTGCCAGCTCAGCGACAGGGAAGGGGACTGAAGCTTTCTTT. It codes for CASSATGKGTEAFF.